A selection of T cell receptor beta chains follows, all from one sample in a study of a mutant IDH1 vaccine in newly diagnosed glioma. Method: immunoSEQ multiplex PCR; TCRdb's copy keeps in-frame clones and lacks some. The sample holds over 30,000 clones, about three quarters seen once. Sequencing used peripheral blood mononuclear cells (PBMCs), obtained from a glioma patient treated with radiotherapy, temozolomide or both. The receptors here all came from a man in his forties or fifties with glioma. Some clones in this sample may be carry-over from other donors' samples. CDR3s include the opening cysteine and the closing phenylalanine or tryptophan. The order of the fields is V gene, D gene, clone size, J gene, CDR3 protein, CDR3 DNA. A D gene is named only where the DNA matches it firmly. Expanded clones get a size class; other rows say once, few or many, or leave the size out.

TRBV28,TRBD1,once,TRBJ1-1,CASSFTGAGYTEAFF,TGTGCCAGCAGTTTCACAGGGGCGGGGTACACTGAAGCTTTCTTT
TRBV20-1,-,few,TRBJ1-1,CSGGIAEAFF,TGCAGTGGAGGGATTGCTGAAGCTTTCTTT
TRBV7-2,TRBD2,-,TRBJ2-7,CASSLASSSGAYEQYF,TGTGCCAGCAGCTTAGCATCGTCTAGCGGGGCCTACGAGCAGTACTTC
TRBV7-2,-,-,TRBJ2-3,CATSTGGSTDTQYF,TGTGCCACCTCAACTGGCGGTAGCACAGATACGCAGTATTTT
TRBV7-3,-,-,TRBJ1-2,CASSLRGGQGYTF,TGTGCCAGCAGCTTAAGGGGCGGGCAAGGCTACACCTTC
TRBV7-6,-,-,TRBJ2-7,CASSLGGLSYEQYF,TGTGCCAGCAGCTTAGGGGGGCTCTCCTACGAGCAGTACTTC
TRBV4-1,-,-,TRBJ1-5,CASSQVDKGDQPQHF,TGCGCCAGCAGCCAAGTGGACAAGGGCGATCAGCCCCAGCATTTT
TRBV5-1,-,-,TRBJ1-5,CASSLAGGSQPQHF,TGCGCCAGCAGCTTGGCGGGCGGAAGTCAGCCCCAGCATTTT
TRBV19,TRBD2,-,TRBJ2-6,CASSISGVAGAGANVLTF,TGTGCCAGTAGTATATCGGGGGTGGCGGGAGCTGGGGCCAACGTCCTGACTTTC
TRBV2,-,-,TRBJ1-1,CASRWNTEAFF,TGTGCCAGCAGGTGGAACACTGAAGCTTTCTTT
TRBV7-6,-,-,TRBJ2-4,CASSLVGSRGKNIQYF,TGTGCCAGCAGCTTAGTCGGGTCGAGGGGCAAAAACATTCAGTACTTC